These 2 T cell receptor beta chains share one sample of origin, sequenced in a study of sequential checkpoint blockade in melanoma. Sequenced by immunoSEQ multiplex PCR; TCRdb stores in-frame clones only, minus some. The sample includes around 2,000 clones, roughly a quarter seen only once; the top ten take roughly 23%. Indicated treatment: randomized to nivolumab then ipilimumab (arm A) or the reverse (arm B). This sample comprised tumor tissue (inferred from file names), obtained from a patient given nivolumab and ipilimumab in sequence. Receptors originate from a human donor with melanoma.

This clone was observed many times. J is TRBJ2-7 and V is TRBV9; D remains ambiguous. Germline CDR1 SGDLS, CDR2 YYNGEE. V was shortened by 4 bases and J by 3 bases, with 8 bases between the two germline ends. The CDR3 covers 12 residues. Here the CDR3 DNA reads TGTGCCAGCAGCTCCGGCCGCTACGAGCAGTACTTC. Translated: CASSSGRYEQYF. The full variable domain, completed using reference TRBV9 and TRBJ2-7, is DSGVTQTPKHLITATGQRVTLRCSPRSGDLSVYWYQQSLDQGLQFLIQYYNGEERAKGNILERFSAQQFPDLHSELNLSSLELGDSALYFCASSSGRYEQYFGPGTRLTVT.

Judged by abundance, this clone is medium-sized (0.01 to 0.1%). This rearrangement joins TRBV11-3 to TRBJ1-3, with unresolved D. Germline loops: CDR1 SGHNT, CDR2 YENEEA. Trimming left V 1 base short and J 1 base short, with 8 bases between. CDR3 length: 15 residues. The CDR3: CASSLVGQSGNTIYF. Written as DNA, the CDR3 is TGTGCCAGCAGCTTAGTTGGGCAGTCTGGAAACACCATATATTTT.